This TCR beta chain was sequenced in a study of PD-L1 blockade in urothelial cancer. Time point given: peripheral blood 6 weeks after treatment start. Assay: immunoSEQ multiplex PCR; the TCRdb copy retains only in-frame clones and omits some. Of 95,000 to 150,000 clones listed, approximately 85% are singletons. The CDR3 spans 17 residues. In germline, CDR1 is SGDLS, CDR2 YYNGEE. Germline trimming cut 4 bases from V and 5 bases from J; bases unmatched to any gene: 17. This specimen consisted of PBMCs, obtained around atezolizumab (anti-PD-L1) treatment. The receptor was derived from a middle-aged man with urothelial cancer. The V and J genes are TRBV9 and TRBJ2-5; 7 bases line up with TRBD2. The DNA for the CDR3 is TGTGCCAGCAGCCTGGGGGGGGGAGGGAGCGAGAGGGAGACCCAGTACTTC. Translated, it gives CASSLGGGGSERETQYF.